This T cell receptor beta chain was sequenced in a study of cytomegalovirus exposure and HLA in healthy donors (dated by TCRdb to about 2017). Study-wide context: An earlier analysis of about 560 of the donors reported 276 Gb of sequence data and 90 million to 120 million unique TCR beta sequences obtained from around 180 million T cells. About five DR-DQ haplotypes were treated as single units for association and clustering because of strong linkage in the cohort. The study was designed to test whether signatures of past pathogen exposure could be identified by cataloging public T cell receptors. The T cell repertoires of several hundred subjects were profiled by immunosequencing and related to cytomegalovirus serostatus. Donor age, sex, ethnicity and CMV serostatus were compiled together with the repertoire data. A later genetic analysis took genome-wide SNP genotypes for about 55% of the 666 donors and used that subset as a discovery cohort. HLA typing covered class I and class II loci at four-digit resolution. Among 300 to 500 genotyped donors of the cohort, an average of approximately 240,000 unique TCR beta nucleotide sequences was sequenced per donor, of which roughly 17% were non-productive. In a later analysis, previously published TCR beta repertoires from roughly 710 donors were re-analyzed and high-resolution HLA genotyping was added so that TCR occurrence patterns could be studied. The study combined high-throughput TCR immunosequencing, statistical association of individual TCRs with disease status, and machine learning to predict cytomegalovirus infection status. An early release covering roughly 640 HLA-typed donors comprised approximately 300 gigabases of sequencing data and tens of millions of unique TCR sequences. The number of typed donors differed by locus: roughly 629-640 for A, B, C, DRB1 and DQB1; approximately 520 for DQA1; 600 to 610 for DPA1; and roughly 490 for DPB1. Along with the approximately 600-subject first cohort, a separate validation cohort of roughly 110 different subjects was used. In the later analysis, no new phenotypic data were used to find candidate immune exposures; instead, reliance was placed on TCR beta sequences and their occurrence across donors. An earlier analysis of about 620 of the donors applied high-throughput TCR beta sequencing to assess whether each TCR beta V gene segment acted as functional or pseudogenic. All discovery cohort repertoires had been generated using a single sequencing platform. Of the approximately 400 genotyped donors, about 84% fell in the genetic ancestry cluster associated with self-reported Caucasian donors. Overall study results and their limits: Most TCR sequences were seen in very few donors, while some public TCRs were found in many individuals. Presence/absence analyses assumed roughly uniform sequencing depth across donors, an assumption that may not hold. A cluster of highly shared sequence variants was judged likely to represent a technical artifact of the sequencing pipeline. In a later analysis, HLA-associated TCR beta chains showed more clonal expansion and lower generation probabilities than non-associated chains that were equally common. Because some donors lacked HLA typing at each locus, the association tests relied only on the typed subset. A later genetic analysis reported fewer N-insertions in productive TCRs among donors in an Asian-associated ancestry cluster than the roughly 700-donor mean. When HLA alleles, especially DR and DQ, strongly co-occurred, attributing TCR associations to individual alleles was difficult. According to a later analysis, parvovirus B19, influenza, CMV and Epstein-Barr virus appeared linked to several top co-occurrence clusters. A further reported finding was that TCR beta sequences accurately predicted the HLA-A and HLA-B alleles for most subjects in the first cohort. Some IMGT-functional V segments, including TRBV6-2 and TRBV6-3, could not be told apart with the 87-base-pair reads, so those segments were excluded. For the cohort, immune exposure information was limited to CMV serostatus. At a false discovery rate of 0.05, a later analysis linked 15,000 to 20,000 TCR beta sequences to specific HLA alleles. In vitro tests confirmed that three of the cytomegalovirus-associated TCR beta chains recognize cytomegalovirus antigens. V-gene and J-gene trimming of TCR beta chains was associated with a missense DCLRE1C variant in a later genetic analysis, and the association was replicated in an independent cohort. The earlier analysis of around 600 of the donors excluded approximately 17 rarely observed V segments, including chromosome 9 orphons, because counts were too low. In a later analysis, the rate of TCR association differed among HLA loci, with DRB1 alleles having the most associated TCRs and HLA-C alleles having the fewest. The classifier was reported to diagnose cytomegalovirus status with high specificity and sensitivity in both the original cohort and the validation cohort. Broadly in line with IMGT annotations, most TCR beta V segments showed up in productive rearrangements about 90% or about 30% of the time in an earlier analysis of around 550 of the donors. A later analysis found that most CMV-associated TCR beta chains appeared HLA-restricted, with HLA associations seemingly driven largely by CMV exposure. In this cohort, only TCR beta chains were sequenced, and detectable features were limited by the absence of alpha or paired-chain data. The authors suggested that the approach could potentially be extended to other disease states and immunological phenotypes. Correlated functional status among segregating V segments might be attributable to linkage disequilibrium, but an unknown experimental factor could not be ruled out. In the study, 164 TCR beta chains were listed as associated with cytomegalovirus.

To note about this clone: The antigen it binds to is not known. Nothing much larger sits one base from this clone, and base qualities are not available.

The cohort was made up of hundreds of healthy bone marrow donors. Cohort members were all nominally healthy when sampled, although unrecorded immune exposures were likely present. The donor tested CMV seropositive and was one of the 289 seropositive cohort members. A peripheral blood sample was provided by each donor, and peripheral blood mononuclear cells were used for TCR beta sequencing. Genomic DNA extraction from the blood cell samples was performed with the Qiagen DNeasy Blood Extraction Kit. From the cysteine through the phenylalanine, the CDR3 covers 16 amino acids. Just the 48-base CDR3 DNA is kept, in frame starting at base 1. CDR1 MGHDK and CDR2 SYGVNS were looked up in the germline V gene. The junction shows trimming of 3 bases on V and 0 bases on J, plus 9 bases between the germline ends. Libraries came from the immunoSEQ multiplex PCR assay. For the multiplex PCR, a mixture combining 60 forward primers for TCR Vbeta segments and 13 reverse primers for TCR Jbeta segments was used. A multiplex PCR assay on genomic DNA amplified the CDR3 region of rearranged TCR beta genes. On the Illumina HiSeq System, the amplified TCR beta libraries were sequenced as 87-base-pair reads. The original pipeline was this. A later analysis counted about 80 million unique TCR beta chains across the approximately 700 repertoires, and roughly 10 million of these chains were shared by at least two donors. To remove PCR and sequencing errors, raw reads were error-corrected and collapsed into unique sequences using a nearest-neighbor algorithm that merged closely related sequences. V, D and J gene segments were assigned by aligning CDR3 sequences to IMGT reference sequences. Each retained sequence needed at least a six-nucleotide match to both a V gene segment and a J gene segment. Rearrangements were called productive when the CDR3 lacked stop codons and stayed in frame with V and J; all others were non-productive. CDR3 was defined by IMGT convention, running from the second conserved V-encoded cysteine to the conserved J-encoded phenylalanine. Sequences without an unambiguous match to a single V gene segment were excluded from the earlier analysis of a few hundred of the donors. An earlier analysis of 587 of the donors classified V segments as functional when productive rearrangements were above 56.7% and as segregating when the standard deviation between donors was above 5%. To diagnose cytomegalovirus status from the catalog of TCR beta chain sequences, a statistical classification framework was built. In a later analysis, V and J genes were assigned by comparing TCR nucleotide sequences against IMGT/GENE-DB human TR gene sequences. A later analysis assigned CDR3 sequences and most-parsimonious VDJ recombination scenarios with the TCRdist pipeline. A later analysis defined each TCR beta chain by its CDR3 amino acid sequence plus V-gene family, and excluded reads lacking a unique V-gene family. To address suspected cross-contamination and a sequencing artifact, a later analysis removed some 620 highly shared, low-generation-probability nucleotide sequences. In a later analysis, a clonal expansion index was calculated for each public chain from normalized within-repertoire ranks of inferred template counts. In a later analysis, generation probabilities were computed using a VDJ recombination model fitted to out-of-frame rearrangements, and the results were checked against IGoR. A later analysis scored TCR-TCR, TCR-HLA and TCR-CMV co-occurrence with hypergeometric tests, applying a repertoire-size bias correction to TCR pairs. A later analysis estimated false discovery rates by permuting HLA or CMV assignments 20 times. In a later analysis, co-occurring TCRs were grouped using DBSCAN, with TCRdist sequence similarity added in when clustering inside HLA-allele-positive subsets. Repertoires with fewer than 30,000 or more than 120,000 public chains were left out of co-occurrence clustering, as were several repertoires with anomalous nucleotide sharing. TCRdb took this table from immuneACCESS and kept in-frame rearrangements with V and J called. Such tables lack part of the clones; where checked against another copy, unresolved V genes explain under half of the gap, and the rest is unexplained. That table is the source of V, J and clone size, and D and trimming were worked out from the DNA. The sample contains 75,000 to 90,000 clones, 10% of them found a single time. The top ten clones comprise around 25% of the sample.

The rearrangement joined TRBV25-1 to TRBJ1-6, and TRBD1 may be the D gene, going by 6 matching bases. The receptor comes from a man aged 60 to 75 in good health and CMV-seropositive. The specimen was PBMCs. CDR3 region: CASSDQGSSYNSPLHF. The bases read TGTGCCAGCAGTGACCAGGGGAGCTCCTATAATTCACCCCTCCACTTT.